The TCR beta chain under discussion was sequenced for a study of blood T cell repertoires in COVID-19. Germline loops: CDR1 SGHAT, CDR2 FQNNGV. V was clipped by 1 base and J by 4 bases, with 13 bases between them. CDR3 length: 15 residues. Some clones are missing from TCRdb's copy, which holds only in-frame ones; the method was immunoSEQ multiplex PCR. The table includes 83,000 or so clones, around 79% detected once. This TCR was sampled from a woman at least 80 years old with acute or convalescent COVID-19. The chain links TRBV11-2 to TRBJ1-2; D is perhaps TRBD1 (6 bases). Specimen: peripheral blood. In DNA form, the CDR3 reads TGTGCCAGCAGCTTAGGAGGGGGTATAAGCTATGGCTACACCTTC. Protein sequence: CASSLGGGISYGYTF.